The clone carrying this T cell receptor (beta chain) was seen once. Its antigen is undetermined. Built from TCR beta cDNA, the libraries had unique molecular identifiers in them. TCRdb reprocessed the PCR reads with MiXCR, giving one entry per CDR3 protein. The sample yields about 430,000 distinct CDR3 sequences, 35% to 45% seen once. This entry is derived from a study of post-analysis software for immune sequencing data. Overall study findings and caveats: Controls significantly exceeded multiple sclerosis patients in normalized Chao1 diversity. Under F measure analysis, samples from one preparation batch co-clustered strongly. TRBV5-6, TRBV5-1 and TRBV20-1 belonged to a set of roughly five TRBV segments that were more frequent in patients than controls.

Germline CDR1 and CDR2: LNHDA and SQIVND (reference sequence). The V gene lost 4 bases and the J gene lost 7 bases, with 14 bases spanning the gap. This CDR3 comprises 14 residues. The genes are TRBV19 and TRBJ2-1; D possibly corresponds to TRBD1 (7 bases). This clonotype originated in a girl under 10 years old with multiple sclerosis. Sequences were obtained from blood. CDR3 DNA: TGTGCCAGTAGTACGGACAGGAGGGGGAATGAGCAGTTCTTC. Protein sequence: CASSTDRRGNEQFF.